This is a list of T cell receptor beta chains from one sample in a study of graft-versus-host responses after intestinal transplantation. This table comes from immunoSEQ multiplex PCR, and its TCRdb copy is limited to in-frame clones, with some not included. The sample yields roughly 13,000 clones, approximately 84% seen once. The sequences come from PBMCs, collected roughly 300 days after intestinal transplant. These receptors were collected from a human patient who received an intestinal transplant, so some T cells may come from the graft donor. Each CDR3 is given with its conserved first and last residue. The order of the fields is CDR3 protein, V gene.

CASSSDRAYGYTF | TRBV28
CASSVGGGGPSRDTQYF | TRBV9
CASSKGAGVDTQYF | TRBV21-1
CASSFGDRPYNEQFF | TRBV5-1
CASSIGETRLEAFF | TRBV19
CASSFYGGSYEQYF | TRBV27
CASSEGPGTLLGYTF | TRBV6-1
CASSGTSGSNEQFF | TRBV6-4
CATLEGGLAKNIQYF | TRBV28
CASSLRTGAKNIQYF | TRBV11-2
CASSLTFTDTQYF | TRBV5-1
CASSEEGRKGNEQFF | TRBV2
CASSLSDKQETQYF | TRBV9
CASSVKGVESEQYF | TRBV9
CASSLAPANTEAFF | TRBV5-1
CASSIGRHSNQPQHF | TRBV19
CASSQGPRNYGYTF | TRBV4-1
CASSESAGVSSYNEQFF | TRBV10-1
CASSEAGTRTDTQYF | TRBV6-1
CASSLDSSNTEAFF | TRBV4-3